This TCR beta chain was captured in a study of OX40 agonist ivuxolimab in advanced cancers. Study information: Patients were treated with intravenous ivuxolimab, dosed at 0.01 to 10 mg/kg and infused every 2 weeks. Partial responses were achieved by three patients, one with hepatocellular carcinoma and two with cutaneous melanoma. Participants could have had prior anti-PD-1, anti-PD-L1 or anti-CTLA-4 therapy, and around 40% had some.

Excluded were patients having autoimmune disease history or systemic immunosuppression. Between the trimmed V and J ends, which lost 5 bases and 9 bases, there was a span of 17 bases. This CDR3 comprises 15 residues. Looked up from germline, CDR1 is MGHDK and CDR2 is SYGVNS. The table came from immunoSEQ multiplex PCR; TCRdb's copy has only in-frame clones and leaves some out. The data hold about 48,000 clones, with nearly 85% observed a single time. The source is an adult with an advanced solid tumor such as melanoma, head and neck, liver or kidney cancer. The chain is built from TRBV25-1 and TRBJ1-6; possible D gene TRBD1, 6 bases. The input for sequencing was CD4+ or CD8+ T cells sorted from blood, taken in a trial of the OX40 agonist ivuxolimab. The CDR3 region has the DNA TGTGCCAGCAGTCCACTGGGGGACACGGGTTCACCCCTCCACTTT. This sequence encodes CASSPLGDTGSPLHF.